The source of this T cell receptor (beta chain) is a study of a mutant IDH1 vaccine in newly diagnosed glioma. Only in-frame clones appear in the TCRdb table, and some are missing; sequencing was by immunoSEQ multiplex PCR. The repertoire holds about 66,000 clones, with approximately 80% as singletons. Remarks on this clone: Its matching antigen is unknown.

Time point here: week 11, during vaccination. Every single dose of the vaccine, 300 ug of mutant IDH1 20-mer peptide, came with topical imiquimod. The CDR3 runs to 14 residues. Germline V gene lookup returns CDR1 ENHRY and CDR2 SYGVKD. V shed 4 bases and J shed 3 bases, with 10 bases lying between them. The chain couples TRBV10-3 to TRBJ1-5; no clear D. The clonotype comes from a man aged 30 to 45 with glioma. The material sequenced was PBMCs, taken from a glioma patient whose treatment included an IDH1 peptide vaccine. In DNA form, the CDR3 reads TGTGCCATCAGTGGGGAGGGCAACAATCAGCCCCAGCATTTT. It yields the protein CAISGEGNNQPQHF.